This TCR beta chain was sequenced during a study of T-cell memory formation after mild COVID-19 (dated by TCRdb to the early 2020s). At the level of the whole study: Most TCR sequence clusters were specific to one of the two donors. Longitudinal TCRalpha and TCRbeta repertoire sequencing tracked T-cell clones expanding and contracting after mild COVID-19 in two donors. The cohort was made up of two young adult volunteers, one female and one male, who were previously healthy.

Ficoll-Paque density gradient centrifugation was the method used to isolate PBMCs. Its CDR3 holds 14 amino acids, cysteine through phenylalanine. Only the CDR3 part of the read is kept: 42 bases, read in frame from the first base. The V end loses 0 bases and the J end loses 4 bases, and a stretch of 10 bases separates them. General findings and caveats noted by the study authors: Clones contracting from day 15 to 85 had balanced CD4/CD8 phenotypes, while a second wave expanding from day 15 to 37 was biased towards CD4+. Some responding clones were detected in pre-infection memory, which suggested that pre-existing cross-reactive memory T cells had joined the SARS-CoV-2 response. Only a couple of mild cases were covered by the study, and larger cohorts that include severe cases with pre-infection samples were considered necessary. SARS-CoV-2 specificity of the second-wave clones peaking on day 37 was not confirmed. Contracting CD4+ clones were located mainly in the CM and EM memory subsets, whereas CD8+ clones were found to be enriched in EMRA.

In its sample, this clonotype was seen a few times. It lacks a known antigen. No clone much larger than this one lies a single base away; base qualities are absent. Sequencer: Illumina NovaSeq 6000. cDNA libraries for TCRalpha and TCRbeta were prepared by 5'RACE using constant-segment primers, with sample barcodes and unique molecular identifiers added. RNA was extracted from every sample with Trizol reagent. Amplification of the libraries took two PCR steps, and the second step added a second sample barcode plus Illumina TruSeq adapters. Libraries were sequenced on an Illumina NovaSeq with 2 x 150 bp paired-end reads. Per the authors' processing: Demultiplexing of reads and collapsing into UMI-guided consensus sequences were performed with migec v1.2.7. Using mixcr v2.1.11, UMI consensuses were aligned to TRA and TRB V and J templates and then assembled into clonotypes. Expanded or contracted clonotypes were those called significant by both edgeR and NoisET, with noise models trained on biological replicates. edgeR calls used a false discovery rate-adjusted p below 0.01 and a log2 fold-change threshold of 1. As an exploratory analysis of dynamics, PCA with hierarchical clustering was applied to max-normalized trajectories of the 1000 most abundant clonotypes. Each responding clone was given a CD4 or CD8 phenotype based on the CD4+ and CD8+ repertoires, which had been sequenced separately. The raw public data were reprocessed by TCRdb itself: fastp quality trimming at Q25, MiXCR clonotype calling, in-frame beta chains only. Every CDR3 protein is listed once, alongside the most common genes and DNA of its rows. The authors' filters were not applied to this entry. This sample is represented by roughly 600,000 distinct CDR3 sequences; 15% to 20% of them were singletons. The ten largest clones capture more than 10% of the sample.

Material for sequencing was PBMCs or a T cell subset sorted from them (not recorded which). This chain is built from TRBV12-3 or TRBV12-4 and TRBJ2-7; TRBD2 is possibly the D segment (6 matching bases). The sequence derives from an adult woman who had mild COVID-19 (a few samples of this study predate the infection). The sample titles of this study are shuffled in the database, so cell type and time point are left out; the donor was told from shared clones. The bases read TGTGCCAGCAGTTTAGCGCGGGGTCCGTACGAGCAGTACTTC. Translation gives CASSLARGPYEQYF.